What follows is one T cell receptor (beta chain) and its context. Its target is unknown. An end of the junction does not agree with germline; a read error may underlie this. The data were obtained in a study of cytomegalovirus exposure and HLA in healthy donors. Study-wide results and caveats: Earlier analysis yielded a pattern in which most TCR beta V segments were productive about 90% or about 30% of the time.

The V gene's germline CDR1 is SNHLY and CDR2 FYNNEI. This CDR3 is built from 15 residues. PCR involved 60 Vbeta and 13 Jbeta primers. Generated by immunoSEQ multiplex PCR, the TCRdb table keeps only in-frame clones and is missing some. The sample shows more than 140,000 clones, around 73% of them seen only once. The V gene is TRBV2, the J gene TRBJ1-1; a possible D gene is TRBD1 (6 bases). The TCR comes from a female donor in good health and CMV-seronegative. Source material: PBMCs. The DNA of the CDR3 is TGTGCCGGCAGTGATATGTGGGACACGAACACTGAAGCTTTCTTT. Translating gives CAGSDMWDTNTEAFF.